This TCR beta chain came from a study of blood T cell repertoires in COVID-19. Libraries were prepared by immunoSEQ multiplex PCR; TCRdb keeps only in-frame clonotypes and omits some of them. In the table there are fewer than 250,000 clones, around 90% of which are singletons. V lost 6 bases and J lost 5; bases outside the gene matches: 3. This CDR3 is built from 12 residues. Looked up from germline, CDR1 is SNHLY and CDR2 is FYNNEI. Across about two dozen US areas, participants ranged in age from 18 to 89 years. The sequence came from a man aged 25-45 years who had recovered from COVID-19. The specimen sequenced was PBMCs or T cells enriched from blood (not recorded which). The chain has TRBV2 and TRBJ2-7; 8 positions agree with TRBD1. CDR3 sequence (DNA): TGTGCCAGCAGGGACAGGGTAAACGAGCAGTACTTC. Its protein product is CASRDRVNEQYF.